The 18 T cell receptor beta chains below were found in one sample sequenced in a study of OX40 agonist ivuxolimab in advanced cancers. The assay was immunoSEQ multiplex PCR, and TCRdb's table has in-frame clones only and misses some. The table shows tens of thousands of clones, with roughly 90% occurring only once. Material: CD4+ or CD8+ T cells sorted from blood, obtained in a trial of the OX40 agonist ivuxolimab. Receptor source: an adult with an advanced solid tumor such as melanoma, head and neck, liver or kidney cancer.

This clone was seen only once. The chain recombines TRBV11-2 with TRBJ1-4; D is unclear. The V gene lost 3 bases and the J gene lost 8 bases, with 13 bases spanning the gap. This CDR3 has 14 residues. CDR1 is SGHAT, CDR2 FQNNGV, per germline. This chain's CDR3 is CASSFQFVSEKLFF. CDR3 sequence (DNA): TGTGCCAGCAGCTTCCAGTTCGTGTCGGAAAAACTGTTTTTT.

This clone came up a few times. The gene calls are TRBV7-3 and TRBJ2-3; D is perhaps TRBD2 (6 bases). The V and J ends lost 5 bases and 2 bases respectively, with 23 bases between them. The germline CDR1 and CDR2 sequences are SGHTA and FQGTGA. The CDR3 is made up of 18 amino acids. Here the CDR3 reads CASSPTRDFPRTTDTQYF. In DNA form, the CDR3 reads TGTGCCAGCAGCCCAACCCGGGACTTTCCTAGAACCACAGATACGCAGTATTTT. Full variable domain (missing parts from reference TRBV7-3 and TRBJ2-3): GAGVSQTPSNKVTEKGKYVELRCDPISGHTALYWYRQSLGQGPEFLIYFQGTGAADDSGLPNDRFFAVRPEGSVSTLKIQRTERGDSAVYLCASSPTRDFPRTTDTQYFGPGTRLTVL.

The chain employs TRBV6-1 and TRBJ1-1; possible D gene TRBD1, 6 bases. Germline assignment: CDR1 MNHNS and CDR2 SASEGT. Trimming took 6 bases from V and 1 from J, leaving 15 bases between them. The CDR3 is 15 amino acids. CDR3 loop: CASRSQGMGNTEAFF. Here the CDR3 DNA reads TGTGCCAGCAGGTCCCAGGGGATGGGGAACACTGAAGCTTTCTTT.

V and J are TRBV18 and TRBJ1-1; TRBD1 might be the D (6 bases). Germline V gene lookup returns CDR1 KGHSH and CDR2 LQKENI. The CDR3 is 14 residues long. The V and J ends lost 3 bases and 3 bases respectively, with 11 bases between them. The CDR3: CASSPRQGHTEAFF. The CDR3, as DNA: TGTGCCAGCTCACCCCGTCAGGGGCACACTGAAGCTTTCTTT. The complete variable domain, with remaining parts taken from reference TRBV18 and TRBJ1-1, reads NAGVMQNPRHLVRRRGQEARLRCSPMKGHSHVYWYRQLPEEGLKFMVYLQKENIIDESGMPKERFSAEFPKEGPSILRIQQVVRGDSAAYFCASSPRQGHTEAFFGQGTRLTVV.

The chain combines TRBV4-2 with TRBJ1-5; no firm D call. Germline-derived CDR1 and CDR2 are LGHNA and YNFKEQ. V lost 1 base, J lost 5 bases, and 6 bases lay in between. There are 13 residues in the CDR3. CDR3 amino acids: CASSQGQDQPQHF. The CDR3 nucleotides are TGTGCCAGCAGCCAAGGGCAAGATCAGCCCCAGCATTTT.

The chain links TRBV6-5 to TRBJ2-5; TRBD2 might be the D (7 bases). There are 14 residues in the CDR3. V was shortened by 5 bases and J by 4 bases, with 14 bases between the two germline ends. In germline, CDR1 is MNHEY, CDR2 SVGAGI. The CDR3 loop reads CASSTRGLPETQYF. CDR3 nucleotides: TGTGCCAGCAGTACGCGGGGGCTTCCAGAGACCCAGTACTTC.

The chain joins TRBV27 to TRBJ2-5; 9 bases fit TRBD2. Germline CDR1 MNHEY, CDR2 SMNVEV (reference sequence). The V and J ends lost 2 bases and 5 bases, in that order; junction bases with no gene match: 12. The CDR3 consists of 17 residues. The CDR3 nucleotides read TGTGCCAGCAGTTTAGGTCTAGCGGGACCCCCCTTGGAGACCCAGTACTTC. This sequence encodes CASSLGLAGPPLETQYF.

The rearrangement uses TRBV6-1 and TRBJ2-7; the D gene is possibly TRBD2 (5 bases). Germline V gene lookup returns CDR1 MNHNS and CDR2 SASEGT. The CDR3 covers 15 residues. Trimming removed 8 bases from V and 1 base from J, with 18 bases in between. DNA of the CDR3: TGTGCCAGCGGGTCTGGAGGAGCATTTTCCTACGAGCAGTACTTC. Protein sequence: CASGSGGAFSYEQYF.

The V call is TRBV5-4, the J call TRBJ1-1, with a tentative D call TRBD1 (5 bases). This CDR3 contains 13 residues. V lost 6 bases and J lost 1, with 10 bases in between. The germline CDR1 and CDR2 sequences are SGHNT and YYREEE (reference sequence). CDR3 sequence reads: CASTPDRNTEAFF. In DNA, the CDR3 is TGTGCCAGCACCCCAGACAGGAACACTGAAGCTTTCTTT.

The chain joins TRBV5-5 to TRBJ1-4; D call uncertain. The CDR3 is made up of 16 amino acids. Germline V CDR1 and CDR2: SGHKS, YYEKEE (reference sequence). The V and J ends lost 5 bases and 3 bases respectively, with 17 bases between them. The CDR3 reads CASSPGGPSANEKLFF. The DNA for the CDR3 is TGTGCCAGCAGTCCGGGTGGGCCCAGCGCTAATGAAAAACTGTTTTTT.

This clone was picked up one time. This chain uses TRBV30 with TRBJ2-3, with D possibly matching TRBD2 (5 bases). Germline V lookup: CDR1 GTSNPN, CDR2 SVGIG (reference sequence). With 4 bases removed from V and 0 bases from J, the gap between germline ends came to 8 bases. This CDR3 is built from 13 residues. The CDR3 region is CAWTTGSTDTQYF. The CDR3 DNA is TGTGCCTGGACGACGGGAAGCACAGATACGCAGTATTTT.

This sequence joins TRBV29-1 and TRBJ2-3; D remains ambiguous. The CDR3 length is 11 residues. Trimming left V 5 bases short and J 0 bases short, with 3 bases between. Looked up from germline, CDR1 is SQVTM and CDR2 is ANQGSEA. DNA of the CDR3: TGCAGCGTTTCTAGCACAGATACGCAGTATTTT. Its translation is CSVSSTDTQYF.

The chain is built from TRBV10-2 and TRBJ1-2; D may be TRBD1 (6 bases). The germline V gene encodes CDR1 WSHSY and CDR2 SAAADI. Trimming shortened V by 3 bases and J by 4 bases, and 18 bases separated the two germline ends. The length of the CDR3 is 16 residues. The CDR3 coding sequence is TGCGCCAGCAGTGACCTCGGGACATCAACTGTCTATGGCTACACCTTC. It codes for CASSDLGTSTVYGYTF.

The chain carries TRBV2 and TRBJ2-4; no clear D gene. The CDR3 runs to 14 residues. Deletions cut 6 bases from V and 0 bases from J, with 9 bases between. Germline CDR1 is SNHLY and CDR2 is FYNNEI. CDR3 bases: TGTGCCAGCAGCCTTCCTTTAGCCAAAAACATTCAGTACTTC. Translation gives CASSLPLAKNIQYF. The variable domain in full, completed from reference TRBV2 and TRBJ2-4, reads EPEVTQTPSHQVTQMGQEVILRCVPISNHLYFYWYRQILGQKVEFLVSFYNNEISEKSEIFDDQFSVERPDGSNFTLKIRSTKLEDSAMYFCASSLPLAKNIQYFGAGTRLSVL.

The chain's CDR3 is CASSLGANSGYEQYF. CDR3 sequence (DNA): TGTGCCAGCAGCTTGGGGGCGAATAGCGGGTACGAGCAGTACTTC. The rearrangement joins TRBV5-6 to TRBJ2-7, with 7 bases fitting TRBD2. Germline lookup yields CDR1 SGHDT and CDR2 YYEEEE. The CDR3 runs to 15 residues. With 0 bases clipped from V and 4 bases from J, the junction kept 7 bases outside the gene matches.

The V and J genes are TRBV4-1 and TRBJ2-1; 10 nucleotides align to TRBD2. With V trimmed by 0 bases and J by 0 bases, 17 bases remained unmatched. CDR1 MGHRA and CDR2 YSYEKL come from the germline V gene. There are 22 residues in the CDR3. CDR3 loop: CASSQEPELAGIFPSSYNEQFF. The DNA of the CDR3 is TGCGCCAGCAGCCAAGAACCCGAACTAGCGGGAATATTCCCGAGCTCCTACAATGAGCAGTTCTTC.

The CDR3 region has the DNA TGTGCTAGTGGTTTGGTTTTAGCGGGGACGGGGACCGGGGAGCTGTTTTTT. Its translation: CASGLVLAGTGTGELFF. The V call is TRBV12-5, the J call TRBJ2-2; 8 bases agree with TRBD2. CDR3 length: 17 amino acids. With 0 bases clipped from V and 5 bases from J, the junction kept 8 bases outside the gene matches. CDR1 LGHNT and CDR2 FRNRAP come from the germline V gene.

With respect to this clone: Other DNA sequences of this sample code for an identical CDR3. The V call is TRBV6-5, the J call TRBJ2-7, with 10 bases that match TRBD2. CDR3 length: 15 residues. V lost 0 bases to trimming and J lost 2 bases; unmatched junction nucleotides: 1. The germline V gene encodes CDR1 MNHEY and CDR2 SVGAGI. CDR3 DNA: TGTGCCAGCAGTTACTCGCTAGCGGGGGCCTACGAGCAGTACTTC. Translating it yields CASSYSLAGAYEQYF.